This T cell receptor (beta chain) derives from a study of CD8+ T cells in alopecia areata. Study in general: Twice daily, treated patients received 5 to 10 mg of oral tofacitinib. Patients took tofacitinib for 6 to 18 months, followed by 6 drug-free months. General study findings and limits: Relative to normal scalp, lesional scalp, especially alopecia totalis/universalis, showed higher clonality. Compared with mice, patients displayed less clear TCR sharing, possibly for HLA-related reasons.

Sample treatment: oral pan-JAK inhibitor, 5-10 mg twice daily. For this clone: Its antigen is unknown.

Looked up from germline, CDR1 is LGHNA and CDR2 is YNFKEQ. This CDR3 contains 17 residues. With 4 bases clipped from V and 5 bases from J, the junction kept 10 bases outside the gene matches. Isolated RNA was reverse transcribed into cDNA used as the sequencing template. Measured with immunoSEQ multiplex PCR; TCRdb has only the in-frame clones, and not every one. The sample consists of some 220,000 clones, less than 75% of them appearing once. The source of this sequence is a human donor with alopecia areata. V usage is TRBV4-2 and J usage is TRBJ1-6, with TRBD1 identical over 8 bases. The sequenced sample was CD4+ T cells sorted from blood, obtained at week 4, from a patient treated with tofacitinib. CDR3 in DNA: TGTGCCAGCAGCCCTATGACAGGGGACAATAATAATTCACCCCTCCACTTT. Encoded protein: CASSPMTGDNNNSPLHF.